This TCR beta chain derives from a study of blood T cell repertoires in COVID-19. Residents of 24 US areas, aged about 18 to 95 years, made up the participants. Cohort 3 recovered donors had two negative PCRs, clearance, or symptom resolution. TCRdb's copy holds only in-frame clones and misses some; the assay was immunoSEQ multiplex PCR. Here the sample spans 200,000 to 250,000 clones, roughly 89% being singletons. This CDR3 region has 17 residues. Per the germline V gene, CDR1 is LNHDA and CDR2 is SQIVND (reference sequence). The ends lost 2 bases at V and 6 bases at J; junction bases unmatched: 13. This clone appeared a single time.

Sequenced material: PBMCs or T cells enriched from blood (not recorded which). The chain combines TRBV19 with TRBJ1-5; 7 bases line up with TRBD1. This clonotype was sampled from a woman in her thirties or forties who had recovered from COVID-19. The CDR3 DNA reads TGTGCCAGTAGTATAAAGTTGAGACAGGGCCTCGGTCAGCCCCAGCATTTT. This encodes CASSIKLRQGLGQPQHF.